These 14 T cell receptor beta chains originate from one sample sequenced in a study of blood T cell repertoires in COVID-19. Libraries were prepared by immunoSEQ multiplex PCR; TCRdb keeps only in-frame clonotypes and omits some of them. Of some 40,000 clones in the sample, more than 80% are singletons; the top ten hold 0.3% to 0.4%. Sequenced input: peripheral blood. These receptors originate from a man between 45 and 60 years old with COVID-19, enrolled during active disease.

The CDR3: CASSLMAGPTEAFF. CDR3 DNA: TGTGCCAGCAGCTTAATGGCGGGTCCCACTGAAGCTTTCTTT. The chain joins TRBV7-3 to TRBJ1-1; no clear D. Germline assignment: CDR1 SGHTA and CDR2 FQGTGA. V was trimmed by 1 base and J by 4 bases, leaving 10 bases between them. The CDR3 loop spans 14 amino acids.

This chain connects TRBV6-5 to TRBJ1-6; 7 bases are a match to TRBD1. Trimming at V came to 7 bases and at J to 7 bases, leaving 10 bases not matched to a gene. The CDR3 has 15 amino acids. Germline CDR1 and CDR2: MNHEY and SVGAGI. Here the CDR3 DNA reads TGTGCCAGCACCATAAATGGCAGGGGGAATTCACCCCTCCACTTT. This codes for CASTINGRGNSPLHF.

The genes are TRBV5-1 and TRBJ2-2, with a possible D match to TRBD2 (6 bases). The CDR3 is 16 amino acids. The ends were cut back, 1 base at V and 5 bases at J, with 15 bases in the middle. Germline loops: CDR1 SGHRS, CDR2 YFSETQ. In DNA, the CDR3 is TGCGCCAGCAGCTTGAGAAGCGGCCGGGGGACCGGGGAGCTGTTTTTT. Its translation: CASSLRSGRGTGELFF.

This chain uses TRBV5-1 with TRBJ2-1; 14 bases are shared with TRBD2. The germline V gene encodes CDR1 SGHRS and CDR2 YFSETQ. CDR3 length equals 15 residues. J lost 9 bases, V lost 0 bases, and 2 bases had no gene match. CDR3 nucleotides: TGCGCCAGCAGCTTGGCGGGACTAGCGGGAGTTGAGCAGTTCTTC. It yields the protein CASSLAGLAGVEQFF.

This sequence joins TRBV5-5 and TRBJ2-7; TRBD2 is a possible D gene (6 bases). The CDR3 has 13 residues. Germline-derived CDR1 and CDR2 are SGHKS and YYEKEE (reference sequence). V was cut by 2 bases and J by 2 bases, with 8 bases left in between. The CDR3 DNA reads as TGTGCCAGCAGCTTCGGAGGGCCCTACGAGCAGTACTTC. This translates into CASSFGGPYEQYF.

V and J are TRBV14 and TRBJ2-4; a possible D gene is TRBD1 (6 bases). The CDR3 spans 12 residues. The V end lost 3 bases, the J end lost 15 bases, and 15 bases lay between the germline ends. Germline V gene data show CDR1 as SGHDN and CDR2 as FVKESK. The CDR3 protein is CASSHLPGVVYF. The CDR3 nucleotides are TGTGCCAGCAGCCACCTCCCAGGGGTGGTGTACTTC.

With regard to this clone: An end of the junction differs from the germline gene, which may be a read error. The gene calls are TRBV4-3 and TRBJ2-1, with D uncertain. Germline loops: CDR1 LGHNA, CDR2 YSLEER. The CDR3 is 14 amino acids. This CDR3 is CASSQGLTPGEQLF. The DNA of the CDR3 is TGCGCCAGCAGCCAAGGTCTGACTCCGGGTGAGCAGCTCTTC.

The chain couples TRBV11-2 to TRBJ1-2, with unresolved D. Germline V lookup: CDR1 SGHAT, CDR2 FQNNGV. This CDR3 has 13 residues. Between the trimmed V and J ends, which lost 3 bases and 4 bases, there was a span of 9 bases. The CDR3: CASSLGETYGYTF. The CDR3 DNA is TGTGCCAGCAGCTTGGGAGAAACCTATGGCTACACCTTC.

This clone occurred once. The CDR3: CASSLDRDRNTIYF. The CDR3 DNA follows: TGTGCCAGCAGTCTCGACAGGGACAGAAACACCATATATTTT. The V and J genes are TRBV6-5 and TRBJ1-3; 7 nucleotides align to TRBD1. CDR1 and CDR2 (germline): MNHEY, SVGAGI. This CDR3 contains 14 residues. V trimming: 5 bases; J trimming: 5 bases; junction bases outside the gene matches: 6.

The chain joins TRBV6-6 to TRBJ1-5; TRBD1 agrees at 11 bases. Germline V gene lookup returns CDR1 MNHNY and CDR2 SVGAGI (reference sequence). The CDR3 contains 16 residues. The J segment lost 5 bases and the V segment lost 5 bases, leaving 8 bases of the junction unmatched. The CDR3: CASSTSDRGQDQPQHF. For the CDR3, the DNA is TGTGCCAGCAGTACCTCGGACAGGGGGCAGGATCAGCCCCAGCATTTT.

The chain is built from TRBV5-1 and TRBJ1-2; D call uncertain. From germline, CDR1 is SGHRS and CDR2 YFSETQ. The CDR3 contains 14 residues. V was trimmed by 4 bases and J by 1 base, leaving 11 bases between them. The CDR3 DNA reads as TGCGCCAGCAGCGGATCCAGCGATAACTATGGCTACACCTTC. This encodes CASSGSSDNYGYTF.

V is TRBV3-1 (or the pseudogene TRBV3-2) and J is TRBJ1-1, with TRBD1 matching 7 bases. The trim removed 1 base at V and 0 bases at J, leaving 11 bases unmatched. CDR1 and CDR2 (germline): LGHDT, YNNKEL (reference sequence). This CDR3 spans 18 amino acids. The CDR3 region has the DNA TGTGCCAGCAGCCAAGGCGTCGGACAGGAAAAAATGAACACTGAAGCTTTCTTT. It is translated as CASSQGVGQEKMNTEAFF.

The rearrangement joins TRBV3-1 (or the pseudogene TRBV3-2) to TRBJ2-5, with 11 bases lining up with TRBD2. The germline gives CDR1 LGHDT, CDR2 YNNKEL (reference sequence). The CDR3 consists of 16 residues. V shed 1 base and J 4 bases; nucleotides not matched to a gene: 5. CDR3 coding DNA: TGTGCCAGCAGCCAAGCACCTGGGACTAGCGGAGAGACCCAGTACTTC. The encoded protein is CASSQAPGTSGETQYF.

This clone was detected a few times. V usage is TRBV5-5 and J usage is TRBJ2-7, with 13 positions matching TRBD2. The CDR3 totals 16 residues. Germline loops: CDR1 SGHKS, CDR2 YYEKEE (reference sequence). J lost 0 bases, V lost 4 bases, and 4 bases had no gene match. The DNA for the CDR3 is TGTGCCAGCAGCGGGGGACTAGCGGGAAGCTCCTACGAGCAGTACTTC. This sequence encodes CASSGGLAGSSYEQYF.